The rows below give T cell receptor beta chains drawn from one sample of a study of cytotoxic CD8 clonotypes in ibrutinib-treated CLL. Assay used: immunoSEQ multiplex PCR; TCRdb lists only in-frame clones, some missing. Altogether around 200,000 clones are present, 70% to 75% being singletons, with the ten largest covering over 5.5%. This specimen was PBMCs, taken after 12 months of ibrutinib treatment. These receptors were obtained from a human donor with chronic lymphocytic leukemia. Each CDR3 is given with its conserved first and last residue. D genes are given only for firm matches. Only part of the rows carry a size: once, few, many, or a class if the clone is expanded.

>TRBD1|TRBJ1-5|-|TRBV30
TGTGCCTGGGATACAGGGGTCGATCAGCCCCAGCATTTT
CAWDTGVDQPQHF
>-|TRBJ1-2|few|TRBV10-3
TGTGCCATCTCCGACAGATTTACTAACTATGGCTACACCTTC
CAISDRFTNYGYTF
>TRBD1|TRBJ1-4|once|TRBV5-5
TGTGCCAGCAGCTATTGGGTGGACAGGGGGAATGAAAAACTGTTTTTT
CASSYWVDRGNEKLFF
>TRBD1|TRBJ2-5|-|TRBV20-1
TGCAGTGGGGGACAGGGGAGCACCCAGTACTTC
CSGGQGSTQYF
>-|TRBJ2-2|-|TRBV7-3
TGTGCCAGCAGCTTATCGGGTGTCACCGGGGAGCTGTTTTTT
CASSLSGVTGELFF
>-|TRBJ1-4|once|TRBV2
TGTGCCAGCACCCCGGGTCTCGCAACTAATGAAAAACTGTTTTTT
CASTPGLATNEKLFF
>TRBD1|TRBJ1-1|-|TRBV9
TGTGCCAGCAGTTTGGGGGCGACAGGGACGATGAACACTGAAGCTTTCTTT
CASSLGATGTMNTEAFF
>TRBD2|TRBJ2-7|-|TRBV10-3
TGTGCCATCAGTTCGACTAGCGGGAGTAAGTACGAGCAGTACTTC
CAISSTSGSKYEQYF
>TRBD2|TRBJ2-3|once|TRBV7-3
TGTGCCAGCAGCTTAACGGGACTAGCGGGAGATACGCAGTATTTT
CASSLTGLAGDTQYF
>TRBD1|TRBJ1-4|few|TRBV6-5
TGTGCCAGCAGTCCGGGACAGGAGGGCGAAAAACTGTTTTTT
CASSPGQEGEKLFF
>-|TRBJ2-5|once|TRBV6-5
TGTGCCAGCAGCCTCTTTGGGGTGACCCAGTACTTC
CASSLFGVTQYF
>-|TRBJ2-3|-|TRBV9
TGTGCCAGCAGCGTAGCTTACTCGACAGATACGCAGTATTTT
CASSVAYSTDTQYF
>-|TRBJ1-3|-|TRBV10-3
TGTGCCTCCACCCTGGGGGGAAACACCATATATTTT
CASTLGGNTIYF
>TRBD1|TRBJ1-1|-|TRBV5-1
TGCGCCAGCACAAGGACAGGACAGAACACTGAAGCTTTCTTT
CASTRTGQNTEAFF
>TRBD2|TRBJ2-7|-|TRBV7-2
TGTGCCAGCAGCTCGGGACTAGCGGGAGGTAGGGAGCAGTACTTC
CASSSGLAGGREQYF
>TRBD1|TRBJ1-1|-|TRBV9
TGTGCCAGCAGCTTCCGGACAGGGAACTCTGAAGCTTTCTTT
CASSFRTGNSEAFF
>-|TRBJ1-5|-|TRBV5-6
TGTGCCAGCAGCTTGGGGGCCCAGCCCCAGCATTTT
CASSLGAQPQHF
>-|TRBJ2-7|-|TRBV4-3
TGCGCCAGCAGCCGCGGACTGCGGGGATCCTACGAGCAGTACTTC
CASSRGLRGSYEQYF
>TRBD1|TRBJ2-7|-|TRBV9
TGTGCCAGCAGCCCTCAGGGACAGGGCTACGAGCAGTACTTC
CASSPQGQGYEQYF
>TRBD2|TRBJ2-1|once|TRBV15
TGTGCCACCAGCAAAGGGACTAGCGGGTCCCAAAATGAGCAGTTCTTC
CATSKGTSGSQNEQFF
>TRBD1|TRBJ1-3|-|TRBV6-1
TGTGCCACCGCGGTAGGGGGCAGCGGAAACACCATATATTTT
CATAVGGSGNTIYF
>-|TRBJ2-7|-|TRBV19
TGTGCCAGTAGTATCGGACTATTTTACGAGCAGTACTTC
CASSIGLFYEQYF
>-|TRBJ1-1|-|TRBV9
TGTGCCAGCAGCCCCCGACAGGCGGACACTGAAGCTTTCTTT
CASSPRQADTEAFF
>-|TRBJ2-3|-|TRBV4-2
TGTGCCAGCAGCCAGGGCTTCGTGGGAGGTGATACGCAGTATTTT
CASSQGFVGGDTQYF
>-|TRBJ1-4|-|TRBV7-9
TGTGCCAGCAGCTTAGCGGGAGCGGGCAGGTTTCTCAAACTGTTTTTT
CASSLAGAGRFLKLFF
>TRBD1|TRBJ1-2|-|TRBV19
TGTGCCAGTAGTACAGTAACCGGGACAGGGACCTTTTCTATTTTCTATGGCTACACCTTC
CASSTVTGTGTFSIFYGYTF
>-|TRBJ1-6|-|TRBV2
TGTGCCAGCAGTGAAGTTGGGCAGGTGCCATATAATTCACCCCTCCACTTT
CASSEVGQVPYNSPLHF
>-|TRBJ1-2|many|TRBV27
TGTGCCAGCAGTTTATATCCAGCCCATAACTATGGCTACACCTTC
CASSLYPAHNYGYTF
>TRBD1|TRBJ2-1|-|TRBV4-3
TGCGCCAGCAGCCAGGGGGAGGACAGGGTGGGTTCTGAGCAGTTCTTC
CASSQGEDRVGSEQFF
>TRBD1|TRBJ2-1|-|TRBV27
TGTGCCAGCAGTTTATCCCGGGACAGAGGGACTGAGCAGTTCTTC
CASSLSRDRGTEQFF
>-|TRBJ1-2|-|TRBV19
TGTGCCAGTAGTCAATCGGTGGCAGCTAACTATGGCTACACCTTC
CASSQSVAANYGYTF
>-|TRBJ1-1|few|TRBV15
TGTGCCACCAGCAGAAAAATCGGGAACACTGAAGCTTTCTTT
CATSRKIGNTEAFF
>-|TRBJ2-5|few|TRBV18
TGTGCCAGCTCACGACGTACCCAAATGGGGGAGACCCAGTACTTC
CASSRRTQMGETQYF
>-|TRBJ1-4|-|TRBV12-2
TGTGCAAGACCCCTCCTCAGAAGGTTAGGGGAAAAACTGTTTTTT
CARPLLRRLGEKLFF
>-|TRBJ1-5|once|TRBV4-2
TGTGCCAGCAGCCCTATAGGGGGGGGGAGTCAGCCCCAGCATTTT
CASSPIGGGSQPQHF
>-|TRBJ2-2|few|TRBV9
TGTGCCAGCAGCCCCCAGCTAGGGGCGGGCACCGGGGAGCTGTTTTTT
CASSPQLGAGTGELFF
>-|TRBJ1-1|few|TRBV11-3
TGTGCCAGCAGCTCAGGAGGGACCACCACTGAAGCTTTCTTT
CASSSGGTTTEAFF
>-|TRBJ2-3|-|TRBV11-2
TGTGCCAGCAGCTCGATTTGGCAGTATTTT
CASSSIWQYF
>-|TRBJ1-5|-|TRBV30
TGTGCCTGGAGTCTGGGAAGCAATCAGCCCCAGCATTTT
CAWSLGSNQPQHF
>TRBD1|TRBJ2-5|-|TRBV5-1
TGCGCCAGCAGCCAAAACCAAAGGACAGGGGGCTGGGAGACCCAGTACTTC
CASSQNQRTGGWETQYF
>-|TRBJ1-2|-|TRBV5-8
TGTGCCAGCGCTCTGGGACCGGGGACGGGCGGCTACACCTTC
CASALGPGTGGYTF
>-|TRBJ2-2|once|TRBV18
TGTGCCAGCTCAGCAGACAGGACCAACACCGGGGAGCTGTTTTTT
CASSADRTNTGELFF